This TCR beta chain is from a study of T cell repertoires in cytomegalovirus infection. Study context: Public signatures in TCR beta pointed to CMV infection and matching HLA type. The study, taken as a whole, reports: Public TCR beta family frequency separated CMV-and-HLA carriers, including in an independent cohort.

TCRdb reprocessed the reads with MiXCR, giving one entry per CDR3 protein. This table holds fewer than 350,000 distinct CDR3 sequences, around 29% found once. As regards this clonotype: Its antigen is not identified. Germline and junction disagree at one end, which may indicate a read error.

This specimen was cultured PBMCs, taken from culture after CMV antigen stimulation. This sequence was found in a human donor in good health (CMV status not recorded). Some clones in this sample may be carry-over from other donors' samples.

The CDR3 coding sequence is TGTGCCAGCAGCTCCTCAACACTCCCAAAACTGCTTTTT. Translation: CASSSSTLPKLLF. The chain has TRBV7-8 and TRBJ1-4, with D unclear. CDR1 and CDR2 (germline): SGHVS, FQNEAQ. The CDR3 has 13 residues.